The clone carrying this T cell receptor beta chain was observed at least ten times. Its antigen remains unidentified. Each CDR3 protein gets one entry after TCRdb re-called the multiplex PCR reads with MiXCR. The table records tens of thousands of distinct CDR3 sequences, approximately 30% of them present only once. This specimen belongs to a study of breast tumors, draining lymph nodes, adjacent tissues. Study-wide points: Compared with lymph nodes, tumors were less diverse; compared with nontumor tissue, more. Tumor and nontumor repertoires were significantly more similar in luminal-like than in basal-like breast cancer. The lymph node origin of tumor T cells was framed as consistent with a hypothesis, not demonstrated. Data fit most tumor T cells coming from lymph node, expanding in tumor.

The CDR3 covers 14 residues. V lost 6 bases and J 3 bases, leaving 13 bases between the germline ends. Germline CDR1 reads LNHNV; CDR2 reads YYDKDF (reference sequence). Axillary draining lymph nodes of breast cancer patients supplied the node samples. The TCR comes from a female donor with breast cancer. Some clones in this sample may be carry-over from other donors' samples. Sequenced input: axillary lymph node tissue. The rearrangement links TRBV15 to TRBJ2-3, with a weak D call TRBD1 (6 bases). CDR3 amino acids: CATRGGSRTDTQYF. The CDR3 nucleotides read TGTGCCACCAGAGGGGGTTCTAGGACAGATACGCAGTATTTT.